This T cell receptor beta chain was sequenced for a study of blood T cell repertoires in COVID-19. The table came from immunoSEQ multiplex PCR; TCRdb's copy has only in-frame clones and leaves some out. The sample carries about 200,000 clones, approximately 84% recorded once. The germline V gene encodes CDR1 MNHEY and CDR2 SMNVEV (reference sequence). This CDR3 is built from 14 residues. Deletions cut 7 bases from V and 3 bases from J, with 14 bases between. This chain links TRBV27 with TRBJ2-3, with D possibly TRBD2 on 7 matching bases. The sequence came from a man in his forties who had recovered from COVID-19. Sequencing was carried out using PBMCs or T cells enriched from blood (not recorded which). The CDR3 reads CASKRGGGTDTQYF. CDR3 sequence (DNA): TGTGCCAGCAAGCGGGGAGGGGGTACAGATACGCAGTATTTT.